This TCR beta chain is drawn from a study of vaccination effects on CD4 cells after COVID-19. General study results and limits: The study enrolled few convalescent patients and sampled no early post-infection timepoints.

Within the ViraFEST assay, antigen-specific CD4+ T cells underwent expansion with viral peptide pools prior to sequencing. Having been cultured for roughly 9 days, the cells underwent CD4+ T cell isolation. Prior SARS-CoV-2 infection was absent in the vaccine recipients, as shown by negative nucleocapsid antibodies. Cells had half their medium changed to IL-2 medium on days 3 and 7. The method was immunoSEQ multiplex PCR; TCRdb's version includes in-frame clones alone and lacks a portion of them. The sample has roughly 42,000 clones, 77% seen once. The CDR3 loop spans 15 amino acids. V was cut by 0 bases and J by 8 bases, with 13 bases left in between. Germline V gives CDR1 MNHEY, CDR2 SVGAGI. Concerning this clone itself: No antigen is known for it.

The TCR sequence derives from a human donor who received a COVID-19 vaccine. This chain links TRBV6-5 with TRBJ1-4; D remains ambiguous. Sequences were derived from CD4+ T cells from PBMCs cultured with HCoV-NL63 spike peptides, sampled before COVID-19 vaccination. CDR3 sequence reads: CASSYSGVVSEKLFF. For the CDR3, the DNA is TGTGCCAGCAGTTACTCGGGCGTCGTAAGCGAAAAACTGTTTTTT.